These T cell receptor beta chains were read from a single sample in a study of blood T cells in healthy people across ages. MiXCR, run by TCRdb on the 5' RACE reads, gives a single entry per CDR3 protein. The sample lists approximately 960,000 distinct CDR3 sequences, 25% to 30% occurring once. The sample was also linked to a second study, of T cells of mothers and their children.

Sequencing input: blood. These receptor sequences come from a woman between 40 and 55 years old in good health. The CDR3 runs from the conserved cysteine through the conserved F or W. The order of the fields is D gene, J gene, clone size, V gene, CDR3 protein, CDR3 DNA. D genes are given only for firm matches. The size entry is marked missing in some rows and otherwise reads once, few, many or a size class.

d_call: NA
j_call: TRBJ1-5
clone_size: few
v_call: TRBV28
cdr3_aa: CASSSGALSNQPQHF
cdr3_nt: TGTGCCAGCAGTTCCGGGGCACTAAGCAATCAGCCCCAGCATTTT

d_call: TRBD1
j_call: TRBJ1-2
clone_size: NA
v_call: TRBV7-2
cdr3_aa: CASSTTGGASYGYTF
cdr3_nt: TGTGCCAGCAGCACGACAGGGGGCGCATCCTATGGCTACACCTTC

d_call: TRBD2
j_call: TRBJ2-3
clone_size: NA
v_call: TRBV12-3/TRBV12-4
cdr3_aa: CASRTSGGAGTDTQYF
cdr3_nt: TGTGCCAGCAGAACTAGCGGGGGGGCTGGCACAGATACGCAGTATTTT

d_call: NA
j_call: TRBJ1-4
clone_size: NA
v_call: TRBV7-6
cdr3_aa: CASSYTGLNEKLFF
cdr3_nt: TGTGCCAGCAGCTATACAGGGTTAAATGAAAAACTGTTTTTT

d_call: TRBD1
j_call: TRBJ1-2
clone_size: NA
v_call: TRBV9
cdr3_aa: CASSAGGRDRGASGIGGYTF
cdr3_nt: TGTGCCAGCAGCGCAGGGGGGAGGGACAGGGGAGCCTCGGGAATTGGTGGCTACACCTTC

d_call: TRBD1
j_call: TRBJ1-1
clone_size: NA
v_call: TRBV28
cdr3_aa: CASSRQGAYRDTEAFF
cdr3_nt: TGTGCCAGCAGTAGACAGGGAGCTTACCGGGACACTGAAGCTTTCTTT

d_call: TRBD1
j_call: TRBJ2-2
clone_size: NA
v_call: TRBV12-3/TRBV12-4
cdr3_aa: CASTRQGNTGELFF
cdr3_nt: TGTGCCAGCACCCGACAGGGGAACACCGGGGAGCTGTTTTTT

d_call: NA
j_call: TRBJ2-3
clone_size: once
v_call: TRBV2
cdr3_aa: CASSVGVISDTQYF
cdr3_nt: TGTGCCAGCAGTGTGGGGGTCATCTCAGATACGCAGTATTTT

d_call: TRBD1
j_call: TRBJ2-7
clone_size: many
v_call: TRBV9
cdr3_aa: CASSAGTEAYEQYF
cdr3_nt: TGTGCCAGCAGCGCCGGGACAGAAGCCTACGAGCAGTACTTC

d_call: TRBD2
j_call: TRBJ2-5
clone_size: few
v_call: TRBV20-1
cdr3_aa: CSARDQRGGGETQYF
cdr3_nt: TGCAGTGCTAGAGACCAGCGGGGGGGCGGGGAGACCCAGTACTTC

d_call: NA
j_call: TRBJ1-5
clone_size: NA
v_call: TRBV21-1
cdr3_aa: CASSRTTGVGNQPQHF
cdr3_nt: TGTGCCAGCAGCCGGACGACAGGGGTTGGCAATCAGCCCCAGCATTTT

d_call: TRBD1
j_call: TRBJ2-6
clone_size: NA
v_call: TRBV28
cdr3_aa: CASSLYGTGVISGANVLTF
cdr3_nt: TGTGCCAGCAGTTTATACGGGACAGGCGTTATCTCTGGGGCCAACGTCCTGACTTTC

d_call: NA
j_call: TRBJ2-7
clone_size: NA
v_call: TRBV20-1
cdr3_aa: CSARDGGASNYEQYF
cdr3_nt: TGCAGTGCTAGAGATGGTGGGGCTAGCAACTACGAGCAGTACTTC

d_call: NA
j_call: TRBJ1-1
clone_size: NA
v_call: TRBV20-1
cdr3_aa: CSAAGGGRRTEAFF
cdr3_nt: TGCAGTGCTGCGGGGGGGGGACGGAGGACTGAAGCTTTCTTT

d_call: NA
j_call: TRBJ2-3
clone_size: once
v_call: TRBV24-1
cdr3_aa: CATQTGSTTDTQYF
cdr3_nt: TGTGCCACCCAAACAGGGTCGACCACAGATACGCAGTATTTT

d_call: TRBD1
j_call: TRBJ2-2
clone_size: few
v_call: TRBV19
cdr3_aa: CASSHGTGGWRELFF
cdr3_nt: TGTGCCAGTAGCCACGGGACAGGGGGCTGGAGGGAGCTGTTTTTT

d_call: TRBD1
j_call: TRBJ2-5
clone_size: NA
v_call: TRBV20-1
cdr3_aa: CSATGQGAWETQYF
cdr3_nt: TGCAGTGCTACCGGACAGGGGGCTTGGGAGACCCAGTACTTC

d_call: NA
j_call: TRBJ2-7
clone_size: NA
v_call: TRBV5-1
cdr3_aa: CASSSDRSTHNEQYF
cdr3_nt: TGCGCCAGCAGCTCCGACAGGAGCACCCACAATGAGCAGTACTTC

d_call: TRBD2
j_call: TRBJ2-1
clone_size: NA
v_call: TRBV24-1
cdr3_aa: CATSDQKLAGLSEQFF
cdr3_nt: TGTGCCACCAGTGACCAAAAACTAGCGGGGCTCAGTGAGCAGTTCTTC

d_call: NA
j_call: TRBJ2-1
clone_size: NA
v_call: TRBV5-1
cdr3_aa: CASSLGGTIGAEEQFF
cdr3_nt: TGCGCCAGCAGCTTGGGAGGGACCATAGGCGCCGAGGAGCAGTTCTTC

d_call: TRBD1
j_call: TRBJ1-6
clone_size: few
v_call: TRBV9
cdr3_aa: CASSVTPTGGDSPLHF
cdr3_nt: TGTGCCAGCAGCGTAACCCCGACAGGGGGAGATTCACCCCTCCACTTT

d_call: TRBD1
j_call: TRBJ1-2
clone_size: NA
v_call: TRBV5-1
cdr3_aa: CASSDRTGGLTNYGYTF
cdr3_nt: TGCGCCAGCAGCGACCGGACAGGGGGCCTCACTAACTATGGCTACACCTTC

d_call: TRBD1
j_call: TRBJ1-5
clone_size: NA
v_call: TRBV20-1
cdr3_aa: CSAQTGGEPQHF
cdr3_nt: TGCAGTGCTCAGACAGGGGGGGAGCCCCAGCATTTT

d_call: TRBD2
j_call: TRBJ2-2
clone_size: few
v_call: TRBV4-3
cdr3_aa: CASSPGTSGAVTGELFF
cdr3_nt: TGCGCCAGCAGCCCAGGGACTAGCGGGGCGGTCACCGGGGAGCTGTTTTTT

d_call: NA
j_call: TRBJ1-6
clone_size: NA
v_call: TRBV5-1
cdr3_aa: CASSPGQTNSPLHF
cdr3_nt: TGCGCCAGCAGCCCGGGACAAACTAATTCACCCCTCCACTTT

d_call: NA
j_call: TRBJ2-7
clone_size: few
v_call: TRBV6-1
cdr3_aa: CASNPQDYEQYF
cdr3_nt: TGTGCCAGCAATCCGCAGGACTACGAGCAGTACTTC

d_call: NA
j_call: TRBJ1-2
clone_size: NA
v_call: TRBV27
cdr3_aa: CASSLPFSPAGSNYGYTF
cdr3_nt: TGTGCCAGCAGTTTACCCTTCTCGCCGGCAGGGAGTAACTATGGCTACACCTTC

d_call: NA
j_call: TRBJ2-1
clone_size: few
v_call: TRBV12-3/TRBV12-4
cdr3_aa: CASRSSSVLYEQFF
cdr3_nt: TGTGCCAGCCGGTCCTCGTCAGTTCTCTACGAGCAGTTCTTC

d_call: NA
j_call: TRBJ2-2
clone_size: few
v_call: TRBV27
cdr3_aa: CASSPLAGTTTGELFF
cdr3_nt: TGTGCCAGCAGTCCCCTCGCGGGGACGACAACCGGGGAGCTGTTTTTT

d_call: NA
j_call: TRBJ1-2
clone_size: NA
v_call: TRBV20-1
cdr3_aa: CSASYPGAYGYTF
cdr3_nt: TGCAGTGCTAGTTACCCGGGGGCGTATGGCTACACCTTC

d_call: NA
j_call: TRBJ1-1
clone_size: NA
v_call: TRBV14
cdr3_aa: CASTQYGNTEAFF
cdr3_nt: TGTGCCAGCACCCAGTATGGGAACACTGAAGCTTTCTTT

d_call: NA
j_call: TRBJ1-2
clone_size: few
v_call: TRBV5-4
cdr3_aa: CASSLDRGDLYGYTF
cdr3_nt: TGTGCCAGCAGCTTGGATAGAGGGGACCTCTATGGCTACACCTTC

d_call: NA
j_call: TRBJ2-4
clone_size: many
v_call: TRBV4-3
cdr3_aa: CASSQERQPAKNIQYF
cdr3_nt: TGCGCCAGCAGCCAAGAGCGACAGCCAGCCAAAAACATTCAGTACTTC

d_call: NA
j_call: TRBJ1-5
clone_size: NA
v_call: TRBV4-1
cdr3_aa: CASSHEGVQPQHF
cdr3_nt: TGCGCCAGCAGCCACGAGGGGGTTCAGCCCCAGCATTTT

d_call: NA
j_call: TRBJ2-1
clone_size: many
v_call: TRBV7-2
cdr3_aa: CASSPPGAVNEQFF
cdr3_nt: TGTGCCAGCAGCCCCCCGGGCGCCGTGAATGAGCAGTTCTTC

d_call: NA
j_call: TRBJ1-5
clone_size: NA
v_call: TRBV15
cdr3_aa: CATSRARASGNQPRHF
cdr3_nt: TGTGCCACCAGCAGAGCCCGCGCGTCTGGCAATCAGCCCCGGCATTTT

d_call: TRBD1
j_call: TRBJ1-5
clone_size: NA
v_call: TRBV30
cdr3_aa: CAWSGTGRSAPQHF
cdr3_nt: TGTGCCTGGAGTGGGACAGGGAGATCGGCGCCCCAGCATTTT

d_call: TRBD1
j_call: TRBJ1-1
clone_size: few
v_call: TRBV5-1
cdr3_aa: CASSLAMGQGTEAFF
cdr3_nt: TGCGCCAGCAGCTTGGCTATGGGACAGGGAACTGAAGCTTTCTTT

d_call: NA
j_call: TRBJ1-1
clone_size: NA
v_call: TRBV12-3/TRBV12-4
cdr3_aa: CDSSSSTGITEAFF
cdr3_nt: TGTGACAGCAGTTCGTCAACAGGGATTACTGAAGCTTTCTTT

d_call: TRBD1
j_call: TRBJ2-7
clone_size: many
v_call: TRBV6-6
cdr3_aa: CASSSTGSPYAQYF
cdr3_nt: TGTGCCAGCAGTTCGACAGGGTCCCCCTACGCGCAGTACTTC

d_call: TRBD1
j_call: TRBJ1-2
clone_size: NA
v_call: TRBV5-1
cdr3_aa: CASGPGTGAGYGYTF
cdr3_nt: TGCGCCAGCGGCCCAGGGACAGGAGCTGGCTATGGCTACACCTTC